The clone carrying this T cell receptor (beta chain) is judged medium-sized. A read error may account for a junction end that differs from germline. The sample comes from a study of T cells after yellow fever vaccination. On the study more broadly: Based on CD3, CD45RA, CCR7 and CD95, EM, EMRA, CM and Tscm memory subsets were sorted. For low cell numbers, libraries were made with SMART-Seq v4 Ultra Low Input.

Via MiXCR, TCRdb re-called the 5' RACE reads, giving one row per CDR3 protein. The table lists under 5,000 distinct CDR3 sequences, roughly 7.5% of them singletons. The sequencing here drew on PBMCs, either bulk or a sorted T-cell subset (CD4+, CD8+, memory, or dextramer-sorted; not recorded which), taken 15 days after the yellow fever booster vaccination. This TCR was sampled from a man under 40 who received the YFV17D yellow fever vaccine.

CDR3: CSVVDRGSDYGYTF. CDR3 DNA: TGCAGCGTTGTAGACAGGGGGTCCGACTATGGCTACACTTTC. V is TRBV29-1 and J is TRBJ1-2; 9 bases agree with TRBD1. Germline-derived CDR1 and CDR2 are SQVTM and ANQGSEA. CDR3 length: 14 residues.